Included here is one TCR beta chain sequence, with context. Its target is unknown. This sample stems from a study of regulatory T cells. Study-level results: In patients, unique TRB V-J pairs were restricted and V/J usage skewed, especially in Tregs.

Primers: 52 TRBV forward and 13 TRBJ reverse. This table comes from immunoSEQ multiplex PCR, and its TCRdb copy is limited to in-frame clones, with some not included. The data show 10,000 or so clones, roughly 84% seen once. Autoimmunity was present in every CD3G-deficient patient, worse in two. This CDR3 region has 15 residues. CDR1 and CDR2 from the germline V gene are SGHAT and FQNNGV. Trimming stripped 0 bases from V and 5 bases from J, with 10 bases between. The sample was CD8+ T cells sorted from blood. The clonotype was recovered from a person under 35 with CD3G deficiency. This sequence joins TRBV11-2 and TRBJ2-2; no reliable D call. The CDR3 is CASSLENFGTGELFF. DNA for the CDR3: TGTGCCAGCAGCTTAGAAAACTTCGGGACCGGGGAGCTGTTTTTT.